A selection of T cell receptor beta chains follows, all from one sample in a study of shared clonotypes between healthy human individuals. TCRdb's copy holds only in-frame clones and misses some; the assay was immunoSEQ multiplex PCR. The data contain about 2,100,000 clones, about 93% of them seen just once; the ten biggest clones take up over 1.5%. The sequenced sample was naive CD8+ T cells from PBMCs. The source of these receptors is a man aged 18 to 29 in good health. Some clones in this sample may be carry-over from other donors' samples. Both conserved end residues are trimmed from each CDR3. The order of the fields is J gene, V gene, D gene, CDR3 protein. D genes are given only for firm matches.

TRBJ2-7 | TRBV6-5 | TRBD2 | ASSYMGLEYEQY
TRBJ2-7 | TRBV19 | - | ASSIVVTGLSYEQY
TRBJ2-7 | TRBV7-2 | - | ASSLGIGLLYEQY
TRBJ1-5 | TRBV19 | - | ASTSGMGNQPQH
TRBJ2-3 | TRBV2 | - | ASEGQGPDTQY
TRBJ1-1 | TRBV6-1 | - | ASSDQGWLDTEAF
TRBJ2-1 | TRBV9 | TRBD2 | ASSPWASGGDNEQF
TRBJ2-1 | TRBV25-1 | TRBD2 | ASSETGGWNEQF
TRBJ2-7 | TRBV5-1 | TRBD2 | ASSLRSGGYEQY
TRBJ1-5 | TRBV19 | - | ASTVQGTRQPQH
TRBJ2-3 | TRBV9 | - | ASSVEGATAGDTQY
TRBJ1-1 | TRBV4-3 | - | ASSQDWGRGTEAF
TRBJ2-1 | TRBV25-1 | TRBD2 | ASSLPGLAGGIGNEQF
TRBJ2-2 | TRBV5-8 | - | ASSFLVYGELF
TRBJ1-4 | TRBV4-2 | - | ASSHTPGRDPLGPTNEKLF
TRBJ2-3 | TRBV28 | TRBD1 | ASSKGAGDTQY
TRBJ2-7 | TRBV5-6 | - | ASSLGGQAIPYEQY
TRBJ2-7 | TRBV27 | TRBD1 | ASSSIPRDRGHEQY
TRBJ2-7 | TRBV13 | TRBD1 | ASSFRGLGYEQY
TRBJ2-5 | TRBV15 | TRBD2 | ATSEGTSGQETQY
TRBJ2-7 | TRBV18 | - | ASSPEDFVLEQY
TRBJ1-1 | TRBV27 | - | ASRILVGNTEAF
TRBJ2-1 | TRBV2 | - | ASRGRSHNEQF
TRBJ2-1 | TRBV6-1 | TRBD2 | ASSEDEGGPYNEQF
TRBJ1-1 | TRBV11-2 | TRBD1 | ASSSPRTGNTEAF
TRBJ1-2 | TRBV27 | - | ASSEGDGPRDYGYT
TRBJ1-4 | TRBV5-1 | TRBD1 | ASHFPGQTGVAEKLF
TRBJ2-5 | TRBV6-6 | TRBD2 | ACGGRMETQY
TRBJ1-2 | TRBV6-5 | TRBD1 | ASSSPGGSLNYGYT
TRBJ1-4 | TRBV4-3 | - | ASSQLTPTNEKLF
TRBJ1-2 | TRBV5-1 | TRBD1 | ASSSSTGLVDYGYT
TRBJ1-5 | TRBV28 | - | ASSLIGQSLNQPQH
TRBJ2-7 | TRBV7-9 | TRBD2 | ASSYKGLATGEQY
TRBJ1-2 | TRBV19 | - | ASSPAQYYGYT
TRBJ2-5 | TRBV7-7 | - | ASSLRGETQY
TRBJ2-5 | TRBV2 | - | ASSEPARETQY
TRBJ2-7 | TRBV6-1 | - | ASRDPGLSYEQY
TRBJ2-1 | TRBV7-8 | TRBD2 | ASSNPGGVGGEQF
TRBJ2-5 | TRBV7-8 | - | ASSLALAAQETQY
TRBJ2-7 | TRBV4-1 | - | ASSQDYQTYEQY
TRBJ2-5 | TRBV5-4 | TRBD1 | ASSFGRGETQY
TRBJ2-1 | TRBV28 | TRBD2 | ASSPRTSRYNEQF
TRBJ1-4 | TRBV4-2 | - | ASSQEGGTNEKLF
TRBJ2-2 | TRBV6-6 | - | ASSFDGPTGELF
TRBJ2-1 | TRBV5-1 | - | ASSLGLAYNEQF
TRBJ1-1 | TRBV11-2 | TRBD1 | ASSRTGATEAF
TRBJ1-2 | TRBV4-1 | TRBD1 | ASSQVGDSYYGYT
TRBJ1-2 | TRBV5-7 | - | ASSIARDPDYT